This T cell receptor (beta chain) was captured by sequencing in a study of identical twins. Notes on the study in general: There were fewer insertions in abundant cord blood beta clonotypes, but memory repertoires showed no such pattern.

Regarding this clonotype: Its specificity is not known.

CDR1 and CDR2 (germline): DFQATT, SNEGSKA (reference sequence). The CDR3 covers 13 residues. Trimming pared 1 base from V and 8 bases from J, leaving 12 bases between. TCRdb used MiXCR to reprocess the 5' RACE reads, holding one entry per CDR3 protein. The sample contains over 500,000 distinct CDR3 sequences, 22% of which appear only once. This sample was also put to use in a study of T cells expressing NK-cell markers. That paper adds: In a handful of donors, dominant CD3+CD56+NKG2C+ clones formed roughly 1.0-8% of CD8+ cells. Dominance of the CD3+CD56-NKG2C+ fraction by these clonotypes also held in several donors.

Sequenced input: CD4+ T cells sorted from blood. V usage is TRBV20-1 and J usage is TRBJ2-1; D is possibly TRBD2 (5 bases). The TCR was taken from a young woman in good health. CDR3 protein: CSARALARYEQFF. CDR3 DNA: TGCAGTGCTAGAGCGCTAGCCAGATATGAGCAGTTCTTC.